This TCR beta chain was documented in a study of blood T cell repertoires in COVID-19. At the level of the study: Some COVID-19 samples were acute and others convalescent; all came from the United States, Italy and Spain. Sources were T cells, B-cell-depleted T cells, or PBMCs; the material itself was cDNA or gDNA.

In the original workflow: It was from reference gene primer amplification that nucleated cell counts were estimated. Using immunoSEQ multiplex PCR, the repertoire was profiled, and TCRdb retains in-frame clones only, with some absent. The V and J calls and the clone size are those of that table, but D and trimming were determined from the DNA. The sample lists approximately 89,000 clones, about 85% occurring once. This CDR3 has 15 residues. Germline assignment: CDR1 MNHNS and CDR2 SASEGT. V was clipped by 2 bases and J by 2 bases; unmatched bases: 1. The chain carries TRBV6-1 and TRBJ2-5; 11 nucleotides agree with TRBD2. Material: peripheral blood. The receptor was derived from a woman in her seventies with acute or convalescent COVID-19. The CDR3 is CASSESSGGQETQYF. The CDR3 bases are TGTGCCAGCAGTGAATCTAGCGGGGGGCAAGAGACCCAGTACTTC.